This is a list of T cell receptor beta chains from one sample in a study of cytomegalovirus exposure and HLA in healthy donors. This table comes from immunoSEQ multiplex PCR, and its TCRdb copy is limited to in-frame clones, with some not included. The sample consists of roughly 160,000 clones, roughly 73% of them appearing once. Sequences were obtained from PBMCs. These receptors were obtained from a middle-aged woman in good health and CMV-seropositive. Each CDR3 is given with its conserved first and last residue. The D gene is left open where the match is weak. A clone size is listed for some rows: how often the clone was seen (once, few, many), or a class if it is expanded.

D | J | size | V | CDR3 | DNA
- | TRBJ1-5 | - | TRBV19 | CASRETGPATYSNQPQHF | TGTGCCAGTAGAGAAACAGGGCCTGCCACTTATAGCAATCAGCCCCAGCATTTT
TRBD1 | TRBJ1-1 | - | TRBV6-1 | CANKQGVEAFF | TGTGCCAACAAGCAGGGGGTCGAAGCTTTCTTT
TRBD1 | TRBJ1-2 | - | TRBV7-2 | CASRGQGNHYGYTF | TGTGCCAGCAGGGGACAGGGAAATCACTATGGCTACACCTTC
- | TRBJ1-2 | - | TRBV21-1 | CASSSPGHQRRNYGYTF | TGTGCCAGCAGCAGTCCGGGACACCAGAGAAGGAACTATGGCTACACCTTC
- | TRBJ2-3 | few | TRBV5-6 | CASRLAGWADTQYF | TGTGCCAGCAGATTGGCAGGGTGGGCAGATACGCAGTATTTT
TRBD2 | TRBJ2-1 | - | TRBV7-9 | CASSLGAGVSQFF | TGTGCCAGCAGCTTAGGGGCGGGAGTAAGCCAGTTCTTC
- | TRBJ1-1 | - | TRBV5-4 | CASRVDSNTEAFF | TGTGCCAGCAGAGTCGACAGTAACACTGAAGCTTTCTTT
- | TRBJ1-1 | - | TRBV5-4 | CASSLGLQNTEAFF | TGTGCCAGCAGCTTGGGGCTCCAGAACACTGAAGCTTTCTTT
TRBD2 | TRBJ2-7 | - | TRBV28 | CASNLSGSGYEQYF | TGTGCCAGCAACTTAAGCGGGAGTGGCTACGAGCAGTACTTC
- | TRBJ2-3 | few | TRBV7-2 | CASSWGGPDTQYF | TGTGCCAGCAGCTGGGGAGGACCAGATACGCAGTATTTT
TRBD2 | TRBJ2-2 | - | TRBV7-2 | CASSLNRLAGDTGELFF | TGTGCCAGCAGCTTAAATAGACTAGCGGGAGACACCGGGGAGCTGTTTTTT
TRBD2 | TRBJ2-1 | - | TRBV9 | CASSVTSGTLYNEQFF | TGTGCCAGCAGCGTTACTAGCGGGACCCTCTACAATGAGCAGTTCTTC
- | TRBJ1-1 | once | TRBV29-1 | CSVRAGNTEAFF | TGCAGCGTGCGGGCGGGAAACACTGAAGCTTTCTTT
TRBD1 | TRBJ1-2 | - | TRBV27 | CASSRDRGIDGYTF | TGTGCCAGCAGTCGAGACAGGGGGATAGATGGCTACACCTTC
- | TRBJ2-1 | - | TRBV5-1 | CASSFTPELRRGNNEQFF | TGCGCCAGCAGCTTCACCCCAGAACTTAGACGGGGTAACAATGAGCAGTTCTTC
- | TRBJ2-6 | few | TRBV19 | CASSMWGHGANVLTF | TGTGCCAGTAGTATGTGGGGGCATGGGGCCAACGTCCTGACTTTC
TRBD1 | TRBJ1-5 | - | TRBV19 | CASSWGQGYQPQHF | TGTGCCAGTAGTTGGGGACAGGGGTATCAGCCCCAGCATTTT
- | TRBJ1-1 | - | TRBV19 | CASSMRHTPTRTTEAFF | TGTGCCAGTAGTATGCGGCATACACCGACGCGAACCACTGAAGCTTTCTTT
TRBD2 | TRBJ2-7 | - | TRBV4-2 | CASSLLAGENYEQYF | TGTGCCAGCAGCCTCCTAGCGGGAGAGAATTACGAGCAGTACTTC
TRBD1 | TRBJ2-1 | - | TRBV7-8 | CASSPTGTAKYSEQFF | TGTGCCAGCAGCCCGACCGGGACAGCAAAATACAGTGAGCAGTTCTTC
- | TRBJ2-2 | - | TRBV28 | CASSLGDPLRKNTGELFF | TGTGCCAGCAGTTTAGGTGACCCGTTGCGGAAGAACACCGGGGAGCTGTTTTTT
TRBD1 | TRBJ2-5 | - | TRBV19 | CASGGQGGEETQYF | TGTGCCAGTGGGGGACAGGGGGGCGAAGAGACCCAGTACTTC
TRBD1 | TRBJ1-5 | - | TRBV9 | CASSARLRTGRIFGQPQHF | TGTGCCAGCAGCGCCCGACTTAGGACAGGGAGGATTTTTGGTCAGCCCCAGCATTTT
TRBD2 | TRBJ2-7 | - | TRBV27 | CASSTLGGSLYEQYF | TGTGCCAGCAGTACGCTTGGCGGGAGTCTTTACGAGCAGTACTTC
- | TRBJ2-7 | - | TRBV12-1 | CASSFCTAGGSYEQYF | TGTGCCAGCAGCTTTTGTACAGCGGGAGGCTCCTACGAGCAGTACTTC
- | TRBJ2-7 | - | TRBV6-5 | CASSYGQEQYF | TGTGCCAGCAGTTACGGCCAAGAGCAGTACTTC
TRBD1 | TRBJ1-2 | - | TRBV28 | CASSYAPRQGGYTF | TGTGCCAGCAGTTATGCCCCCCGACAGGGCGGCTACACCTTC
TRBD2 | TRBJ2-1 | - | TRBV30 | CAWSLRGEQFF | TGTGCCTGGAGTCTGCGGGGGGAGCAGTTCTTC
- | TRBJ2-3 | - | TRBV6-1 | CASSDARLARTDTQYF | TGTGCCAGCAGTGATGCACGGCTAGCAAGGACAGATACGCAGTATTTT
- | TRBJ1-5 | - | TRBV7-9 | CASSDGLGGSNQPQHF | TGTGCCAGCAGCGACGGACTGGGCGGAAGCAATCAGCCCCAGCATTTT
- | TRBJ2-2 | - | TRBV29-1 | CSVARGAGDTGELFF | TGCAGCGTTGCACGGGGGGCCGGGGACACCGGGGAGCTGTTTTTT
- | TRBJ1-4 | - | TRBV2 | CAREEGAPNEKLFF | TGTGCCAGAGAGGAGGGCGCGCCTAATGAAAAACTGTTTTTT